This T cell receptor (beta chain) was retrieved from a study of T cell responses to AZD1222 COVID-19 vaccine. Points from the study as a whole: Clonal diversity was possibly underestimated, and the donors were mostly white British, with more females. Baseline seropositivity characterized only six AZD1222 recipients. The peak T cell response came first, and repertoires were sampled only after it. CD4 TCRs linked to vaccination spanned spike, dominating at 160-218 and 743-854.

The sample holds one count of this clone. Its antigen is undetermined. Sequencing was performed with immunoSEQ multiplex PCR; in TCRdb, only in-frame clones are kept and a portion is missing. Among roughly 76,000 clones listed, more than 80% were seen once. This CDR3 comprises 16 residues. Per the germline V gene, CDR1 is LNHNV and CDR2 is YYDKDF (reference sequence). Trimming at V came to 0 bases and at J to 9 bases, leaving 5 bases not matched to a gene. The material sequenced was peripheral blood, taken on day 0 of AZD1222 vaccination. The sequence was collected from an adult in good health. The chain recombines TRBV15 with TRBJ2-1; 13 bases fit TRBD2. For the CDR3, the DNA is TGTGCCACCAGCAGAGAGGGACTAGCGGGATTTGGTGAGCAGTTCTTC. Protein sequence: CATSREGLAGFGEQFF.